Reported below is one T cell receptor (beta chain). As yet, its antigen is unknown. These data come from a study of T cell repertoires in cytomegalovirus infection. Looking at the study overall: Public TCR beta signature analysis indicated the presence of both CMV infection and matching HLA type.

MiXCR, applied by TCRdb to the reads, yields one record per CDR3 protein. The table lists about 450,000 distinct CDR3 sequences, approximately 30% of them singletons. Study conclusions and caveats: Cumulated frequencies of public TCR beta families served to identify carriers of CMV plus the relevant HLA. HLA-C-restricted CMV clonotypes gave the most frequent clonotype in two of eight donors.

CDR3 length equals 18 residues. Germline V gene data show CDR1 as MNHEY and CDR2 as SVGAGI. J gave up 0 bases and V 0 bases, and 10 bases lay outside the gene matches. This clonotype was sampled from a human donor in good health (CMV status not recorded). Some clones in this sample may be carry-over from other donors' samples. The sequenced material came from PBMCs. The chain couples TRBV6-5 to TRBJ1-1; TRBD1 aligns across 7 bases. The CDR3 DNA reads as TGTGCCAGCAGTTACTCGCTTGAACAGGGGAGGATGAACACTGAAGCTTTCTTT. This translates into CASSYSLEQGRMNTEAFF.